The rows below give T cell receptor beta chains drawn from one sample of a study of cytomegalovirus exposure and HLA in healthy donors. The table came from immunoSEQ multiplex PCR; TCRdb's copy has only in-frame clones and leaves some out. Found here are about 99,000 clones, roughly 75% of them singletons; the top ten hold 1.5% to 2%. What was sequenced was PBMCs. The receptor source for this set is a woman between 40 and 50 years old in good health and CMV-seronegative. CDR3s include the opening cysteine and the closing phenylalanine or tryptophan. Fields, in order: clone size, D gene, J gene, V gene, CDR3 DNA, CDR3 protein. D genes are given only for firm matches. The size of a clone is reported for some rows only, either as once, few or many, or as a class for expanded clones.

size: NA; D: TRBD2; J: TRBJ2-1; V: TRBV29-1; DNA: TGCAGCGTGGATTTAGCGGGAGCGAACCAGTTCTTC; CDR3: CSVDLAGANQFF
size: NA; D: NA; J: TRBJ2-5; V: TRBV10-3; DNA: TGTGCCATCAGTGACCAAGACGCAGGGGTGCAAGAGACCCAGTACTTC; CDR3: CAISDQDAGVQETQYF
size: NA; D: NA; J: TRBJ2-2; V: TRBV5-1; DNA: TGCGCCAGCAGCCGGACAGTAGACGCCGGGGAGCTGTTTTTT; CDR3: CASSRTVDAGELFF
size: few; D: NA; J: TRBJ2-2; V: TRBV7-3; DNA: TGTGCCAGCAGCCTCGGGGGAACCGGGGAGCTGTTTTTT; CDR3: CASSLGGTGELFF
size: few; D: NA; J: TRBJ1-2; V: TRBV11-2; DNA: TGTGCCAGCAGCTTAGAGGGCAGTTCTAACTATGGCTACACCTTC; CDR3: CASSLEGSSNYGYTF
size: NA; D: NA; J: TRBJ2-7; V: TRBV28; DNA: TGTGCCAGCAGTTTACGTCCACACTCCTACGAGCAGTACTTC; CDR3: CASSLRPHSYEQYF
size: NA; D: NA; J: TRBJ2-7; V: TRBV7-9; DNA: TGTGCCAGCAGCCGACCGGGAAGCGAGCAGTACTTC; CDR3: CASSRPGSEQYF
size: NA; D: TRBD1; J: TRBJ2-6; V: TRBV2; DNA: TGTGCCAGCAGTGCCGGGACAGGACATTCTGGGGCCAACGTCCTGACTTTC; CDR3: CASSAGTGHSGANVLTF
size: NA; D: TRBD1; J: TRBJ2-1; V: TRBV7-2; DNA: TGTGCCAGCAGCCGGACAGGGACCTCAAGCTCCTACAATGAGCAGTTCTTC; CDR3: CASSRTGTSSSYNEQFF
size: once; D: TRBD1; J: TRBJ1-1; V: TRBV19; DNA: TGTGCCAGTAGTAGACAGGGCAACATGAACACTGAAGCTTTCTTT; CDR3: CASSRQGNMNTEAFF
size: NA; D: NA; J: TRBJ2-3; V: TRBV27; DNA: TGTGCCAGCAGTCTCTTGACAGCAGATACGCAGTATTTT; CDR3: CASSLLTADTQYF
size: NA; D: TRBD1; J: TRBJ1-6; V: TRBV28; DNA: TGTGCCAGTACGGGGGGGACAGGGTGGAATTCACCCCTCCACTTT; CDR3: CASTGGTGWNSPLHF
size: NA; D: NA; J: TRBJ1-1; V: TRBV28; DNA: TGTGCCAGCAGTTTTAGGGGCGGACGCACTGAAGCTTTCTTT; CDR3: CASSFRGGRTEAFF
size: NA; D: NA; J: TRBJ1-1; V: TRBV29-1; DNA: TGCAGCCTCCGCTCGGGCGGGACGGCTTTCTTT; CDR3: CSLRSGGTAFF
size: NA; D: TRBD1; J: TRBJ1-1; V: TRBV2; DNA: TGTGCCAGCAGCGGACAGGTCAACACTGAAGCTTTCTTT; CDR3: CASSGQVNTEAFF
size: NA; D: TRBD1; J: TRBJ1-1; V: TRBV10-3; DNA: TGTGCCATCAGTGAGAGAGGGCAGGGGGCCAAAGCTTTCTTT; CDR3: CAISERGQGAKAFF
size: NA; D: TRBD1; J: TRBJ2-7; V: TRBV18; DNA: TGTGCCAGCTCACGACAGGGTGTATACGAGCAGTACTTC; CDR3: CASSRQGVYEQYF
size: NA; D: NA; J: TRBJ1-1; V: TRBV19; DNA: TGTGCCAGTAGTTTTTGGGGCTCGGCCACTGAAGCTTTCTTT; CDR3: CASSFWGSATEAFF
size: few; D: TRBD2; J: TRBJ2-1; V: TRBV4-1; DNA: TGCGCCAGCAGCCTGGGACTAGCGGGAGGTTCCTCCTACAATGAGCAGTTCTTC; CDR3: CASSLGLAGGSSYNEQFF
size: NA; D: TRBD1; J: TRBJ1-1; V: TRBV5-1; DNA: TGCGCCAGCAGCCAGGGACAGGTGGCTACTGAAGCTTTCTTT; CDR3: CASSQGQVATEAFF
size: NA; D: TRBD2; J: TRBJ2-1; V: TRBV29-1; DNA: TGCAGCTTCCAACTAGCGGGGGCTTTCGATGAGCAGTTCTTC; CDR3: CSFQLAGAFDEQFF
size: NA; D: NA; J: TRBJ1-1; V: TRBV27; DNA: TGTGCCAGCAGTTCCATGAACACTGAAGCTTTCTTT; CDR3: CASSSMNTEAFF
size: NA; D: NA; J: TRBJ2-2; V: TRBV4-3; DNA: TGCGCCAGCAGCCAAGAAATAAGCGCACCGATTAACACCGGGGAGCTGTTTTTT; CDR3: CASSQEISAPINTGELFF
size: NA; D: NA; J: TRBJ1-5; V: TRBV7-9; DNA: TGTGCCAGCAGCGACCAAACAGGGATAGGCCAGCCCCAGCATTTT; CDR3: CASSDQTGIGQPQHF
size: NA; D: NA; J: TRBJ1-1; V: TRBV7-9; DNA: TGTGCCAGCAGCGGTCCAGGAGGGACTGAAGCTTTCTTT; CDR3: CASSGPGGTEAFF
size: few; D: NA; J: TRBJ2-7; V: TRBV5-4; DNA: TGTGCCAGCACCTCTGGGACACGCGACTACGAGCAGTACTTC; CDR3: CASTSGTRDYEQYF
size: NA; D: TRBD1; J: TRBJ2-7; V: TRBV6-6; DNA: TGTGCCAGCAGTTCGGACAGGGCCGAGCAGTACTTC; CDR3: CASSSDRAEQYF
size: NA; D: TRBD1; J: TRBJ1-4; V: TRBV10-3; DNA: TGTGCCATCAGTTATGGGACAGGGGGCTTAGGGGAAAAACTGTTTTTT; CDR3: CAISYGTGGLGEKLFF
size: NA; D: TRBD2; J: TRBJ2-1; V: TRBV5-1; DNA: TGCGCCAGCAGCTCCGGGACTAGCGCAACCTACAATGAGCAGTTCTTC; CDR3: CASSSGTSATYNEQFF
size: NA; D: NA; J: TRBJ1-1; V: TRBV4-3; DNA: TGCGCCAGCAGCCAAGCGTTAGCGAACACTGAAGCTTTCTTT; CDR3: CASSQALANTEAFF
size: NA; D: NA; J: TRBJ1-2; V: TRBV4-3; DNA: TGCGCCAGCAGCCAAGAGTCCAGCGCTTATGGCTACACCTTC; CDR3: CASSQESSAYGYTF
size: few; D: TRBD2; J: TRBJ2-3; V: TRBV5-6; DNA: TGTGCCAGCAGTCGCTGGGAGGGTCTATCAGATACGCAGTATTTT; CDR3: CASSRWEGLSDTQYF
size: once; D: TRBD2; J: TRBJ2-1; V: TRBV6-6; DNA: TGTGCCAGCAGTTTACTCGGGACTAGCTACAATGAGCAGTTCTTC; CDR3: CASSLLGTSYNEQFF
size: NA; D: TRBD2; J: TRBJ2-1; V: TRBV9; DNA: TGTGCCAGCAGCGCCCGAAGAGCGGGGGGTGGGAATGAGCAGTTCTTC; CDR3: CASSARRAGGGNEQFF
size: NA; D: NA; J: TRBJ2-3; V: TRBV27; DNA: TGTGCCAGCAGTCTCGGACTACTAAGCACAGATACGCAGTATTTT; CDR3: CASSLGLLSTDTQYF
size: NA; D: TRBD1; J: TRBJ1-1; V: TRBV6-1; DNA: TGTGCCAGCAGTTCCCGGACAGGTGGCAACACTGAAGCTTTCTTT; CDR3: CASSSRTGGNTEAFF
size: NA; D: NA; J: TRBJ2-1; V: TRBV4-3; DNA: TGCGCCAGCAGCCAAGATGGGGTAGGGGCTTACAATGAGCAGTTCTTC; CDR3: CASSQDGVGAYNEQFF
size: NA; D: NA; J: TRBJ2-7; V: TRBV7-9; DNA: TGTGCCAGCAGCTTAGCCTCCGGCGAGCAGTACTTC; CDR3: CASSLASGEQYF
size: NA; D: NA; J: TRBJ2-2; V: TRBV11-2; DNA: TGTGCCAGCAGCTGGAGTTACACCGGGGAGCTGTTTTTT; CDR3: CASSWSYTGELFF
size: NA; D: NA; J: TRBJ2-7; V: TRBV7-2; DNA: TGTGCCAGCAGCTTAGCTGGGGCTATCTCCTACGAGCAGTACTTC; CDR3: CASSLAGAISYEQYF
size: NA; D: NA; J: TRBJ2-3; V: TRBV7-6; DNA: TGTGCCAGCAGCCCGCAGGGGCCAGATACGCAGTATTTT; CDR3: CASSPQGPDTQYF
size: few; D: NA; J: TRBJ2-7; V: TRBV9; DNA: TGTGCCAGCAGCGTAGGGCAGGGGAAGAGCTACGAGCAGTACTTC; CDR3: CASSVGQGKSYEQYF
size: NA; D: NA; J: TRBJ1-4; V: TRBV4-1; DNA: TGCGCCAGCAGCCAACCCAGGGGAGACAGACCTAATGTTGTGGGGCTGTTTTTT; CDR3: CASSQPRGDRPNVVGLFF
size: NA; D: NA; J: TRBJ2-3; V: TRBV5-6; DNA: TGTGCCAGCAGCTTGCCTAGTAGAACCTACACAGATACGCAGTATTTT; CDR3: CASSLPSRTYTDTQYF
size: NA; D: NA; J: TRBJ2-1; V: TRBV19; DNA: TGTGCCAGTAGGAGGGCGGACAGCTCCTACAATGAGCAGTTCTTC; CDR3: CASRRADSSYNEQFF
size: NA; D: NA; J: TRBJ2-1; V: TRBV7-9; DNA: TGTGCCACCCTCCCCCGAGGAGAGGAGGAGCAGTTCTTC; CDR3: CATLPRGEEEQFF
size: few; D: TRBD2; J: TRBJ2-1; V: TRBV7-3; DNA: TGTGCCAGCAGCTTAGATCTAGCGGGTACTTACAATGAGCAGTTCTTC; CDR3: CASSLDLAGTYNEQFF
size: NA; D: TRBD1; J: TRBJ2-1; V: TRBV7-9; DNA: TGTGCCAGCAGCTTAGAGGCAGGGGGCTTTAAAGACTACAATGAGCAGTTCTTC; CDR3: CASSLEAGGFKDYNEQFF
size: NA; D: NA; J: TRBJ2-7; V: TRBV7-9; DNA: TGTGCCAGCAGCCGTGAGCCGTATCAGCGGCGGAGCTCCTACGAGCAGTACTTC; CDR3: CASSREPYQRRSSYEQYF
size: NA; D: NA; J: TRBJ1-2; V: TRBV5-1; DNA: TGCGCCAGCAGCTTGGATCTCAGCTATGGCTACACCTTC; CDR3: CASSLDLSYGYTF
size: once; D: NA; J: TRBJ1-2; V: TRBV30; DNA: TGTGCCTGGACAAGGGGATCGTCTGGCTACACCTTC; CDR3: CAWTRGSSGYTF
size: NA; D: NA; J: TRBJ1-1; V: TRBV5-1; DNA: TGCGCCAGCAGCTTGGGACAAGAAGCTTTCTTT; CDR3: CASSLGQEAFF